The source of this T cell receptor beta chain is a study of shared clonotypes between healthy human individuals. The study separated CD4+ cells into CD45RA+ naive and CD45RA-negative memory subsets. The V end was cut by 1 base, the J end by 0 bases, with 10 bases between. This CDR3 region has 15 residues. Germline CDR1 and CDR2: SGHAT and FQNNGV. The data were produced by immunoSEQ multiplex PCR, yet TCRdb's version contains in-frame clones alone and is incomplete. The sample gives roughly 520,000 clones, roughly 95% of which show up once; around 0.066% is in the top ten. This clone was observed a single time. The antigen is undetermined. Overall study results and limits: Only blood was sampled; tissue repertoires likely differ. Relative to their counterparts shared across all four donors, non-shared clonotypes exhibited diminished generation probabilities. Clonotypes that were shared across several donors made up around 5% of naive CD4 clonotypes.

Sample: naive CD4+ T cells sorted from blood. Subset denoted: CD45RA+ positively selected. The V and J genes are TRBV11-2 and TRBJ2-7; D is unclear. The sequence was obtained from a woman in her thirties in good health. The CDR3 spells CASSLAEGSSYEQYF. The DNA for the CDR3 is TGTGCCAGCAGCTTAGCGGAAGGCAGCTCCTACGAGCAGTACTTC.